Sequencing of this TCR beta chain was carried out in a study of tissue T cells after allogeneic stem cell transplantation. Overall study results and limits: Limitations included a small, clinically heterogeneous cohort and limited sampling depth. Blood and spleen captured only part of the tissue TCR repertoire.

Time point here: mouse harvest day 7 after allogeneic transplant. The graft held 10^6 splenic CD5+ T cells and 10^7 T-cell-depleted bone marrow cells. Mice had MHC-mismatched B6 into BALB/c GVHD, sampled day 7 or 14. This CDR3 is built from 16 residues. Germline V CDR1 and CDR2: KGHTA, FQNQQP. Libraries were prepared by immunoSEQ multiplex PCR; TCRdb keeps only in-frame clonotypes and omits some of them. The table records fewer than 7,500 clones, around half of them present only once. Details on this clone: The target antigen is unknown. Here the gene names and germline are mouse. The sequence runs out 1 residue before the end of the CDR3; the remainder is reconstructed from the germline J gene.

Sequenced: gut tissue. The source of this sequence is a female BALB/c mouse given C57BL/6 T cells with graft-versus-host disease after an allogeneic hematopoietic cell transplant. V usage is TRBV23 and J usage is TRBJ2-2; the table's D call TRBD2 went unverified against the DNA. Incomplete CDR3 DNA: TGCTCCAGCAGTCAATCGAGGGACTGGGGGACCGGGCAGCTCTAC. It yields the protein CSSSQSRDWGTGQLY. In full, the CDR3 reads CSSSQSRDWGTGQLYF. The complete variable domain, with remaining parts taken from reference TRBV23 and TRBJ2-2, reads DAAVTQKPRYLIKMKGQEAEMKCIPEKGHTAVFWYQQKQSKELKFLIYFQNQQPLDQIDMVKERFSAVCPSSSLCSLGIRTCEAEDSALYLCSSSQSRDWGTGQLYFGEGSKLTVL.